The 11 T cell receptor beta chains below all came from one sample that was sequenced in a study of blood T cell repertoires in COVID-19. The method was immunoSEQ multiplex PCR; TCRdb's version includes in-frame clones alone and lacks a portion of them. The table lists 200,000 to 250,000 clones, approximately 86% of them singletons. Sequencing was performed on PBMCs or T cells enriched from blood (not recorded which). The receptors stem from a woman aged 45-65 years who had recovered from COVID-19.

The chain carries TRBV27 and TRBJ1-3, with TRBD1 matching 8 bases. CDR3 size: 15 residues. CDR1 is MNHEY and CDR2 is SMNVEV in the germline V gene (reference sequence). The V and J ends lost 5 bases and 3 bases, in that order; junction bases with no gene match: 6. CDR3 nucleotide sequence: TGTGCCAGCAGTGGTGGACAGGGCATTGGAAACACCATATATTTT. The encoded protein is CASSGGQGIGNTIYF.

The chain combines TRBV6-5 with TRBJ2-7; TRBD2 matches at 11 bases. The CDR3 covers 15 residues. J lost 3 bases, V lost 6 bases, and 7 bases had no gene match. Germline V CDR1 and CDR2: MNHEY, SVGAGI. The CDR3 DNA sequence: TGTGCCAGCAGAATGACTAGCGGGACGGTCTACGAGCAGTACTTC. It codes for CASRMTSGTVYEQYF.

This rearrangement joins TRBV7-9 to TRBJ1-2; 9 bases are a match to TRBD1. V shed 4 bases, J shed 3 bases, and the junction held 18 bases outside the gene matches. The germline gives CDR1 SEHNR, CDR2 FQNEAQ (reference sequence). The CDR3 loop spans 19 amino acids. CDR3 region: CASSSSIGSRDRVYYGYTF. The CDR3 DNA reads TGTGCCAGCAGCTCCAGCATCGGGAGCCGGGACAGGGTCTACTATGGCTACACCTTC.

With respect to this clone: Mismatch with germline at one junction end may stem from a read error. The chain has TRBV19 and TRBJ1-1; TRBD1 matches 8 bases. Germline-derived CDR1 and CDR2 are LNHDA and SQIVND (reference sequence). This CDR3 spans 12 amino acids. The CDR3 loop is CASSLFGQGELF. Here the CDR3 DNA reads TGTGCCAGTAGTTTATTCGGACAGGGAGAATTGTTT.

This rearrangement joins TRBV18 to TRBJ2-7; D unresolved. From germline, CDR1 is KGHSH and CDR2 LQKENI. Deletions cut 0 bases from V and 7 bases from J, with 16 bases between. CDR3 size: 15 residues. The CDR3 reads CASSPPRNQYGEQYF. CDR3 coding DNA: TGTGCCAGCTCACCACCGAGGAACCAATACGGGGAGCAGTACTTC.

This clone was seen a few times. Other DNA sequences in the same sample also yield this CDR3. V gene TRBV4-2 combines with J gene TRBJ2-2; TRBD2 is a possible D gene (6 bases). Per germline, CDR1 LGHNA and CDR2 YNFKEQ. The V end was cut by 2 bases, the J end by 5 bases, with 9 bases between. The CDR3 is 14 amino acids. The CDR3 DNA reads TGTGCCAGCAGCCAACGCAGCGGGACCGGGGAGCTGTTTTTT. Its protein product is CASSQRSGTGELFF.

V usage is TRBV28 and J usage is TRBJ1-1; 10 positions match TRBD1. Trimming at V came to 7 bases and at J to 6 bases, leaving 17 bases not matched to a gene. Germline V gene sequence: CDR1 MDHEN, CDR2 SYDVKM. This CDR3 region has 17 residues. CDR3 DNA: TGTGCCAGCACCCCGCCCCCCGGGACAGGGGATGCTTCTGAAGCTTTCTTT. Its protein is CASTPPPGTGDASEAFF.

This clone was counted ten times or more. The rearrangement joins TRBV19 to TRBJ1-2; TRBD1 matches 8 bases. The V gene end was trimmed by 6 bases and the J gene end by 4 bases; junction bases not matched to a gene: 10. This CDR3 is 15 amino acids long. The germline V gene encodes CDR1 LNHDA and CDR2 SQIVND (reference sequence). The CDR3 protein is CASSPLTGDSYGYTF. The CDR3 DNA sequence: TGTGCCAGTAGCCCATTGACAGGGGACTCCTATGGCTACACCTTC. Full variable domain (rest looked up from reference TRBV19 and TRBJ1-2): DGGITQSPKYLFRKEGQNVTLSCEQNLNHDAMYWYRQDPGQGLRLIYYSQIVNDFQKGDIAEGYSVSREKKESFPLTVTSAQKNPTAFYLCASSPLTGDSYGYTFGSGTRLTVV.

CDR3 coding DNA: TGTGCCAGCAGTCCGTTGACAGGGAAAGGCTCTGGGGCCAACGTCCTGACTTTC. It codes for CASSPLTGKGSGANVLTF. The J gene is TRBJ2-6, the V gene TRBV28; TRBD1 agrees at 7 bases. With V trimmed by 5 bases and J by 0 bases, 10 bases remained unmatched. CDR1 is MDHEN, CDR2 SYDVKM, per germline. There are 18 residues in the CDR3.

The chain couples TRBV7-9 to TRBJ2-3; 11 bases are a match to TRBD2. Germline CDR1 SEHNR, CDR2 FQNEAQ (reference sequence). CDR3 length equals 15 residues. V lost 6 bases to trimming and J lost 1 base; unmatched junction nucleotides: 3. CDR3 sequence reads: CASREGLAGTDTQYF. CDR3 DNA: TGTGCCAGCAGGGAGGGACTAGCGGGCACAGATACGCAGTATTTT.

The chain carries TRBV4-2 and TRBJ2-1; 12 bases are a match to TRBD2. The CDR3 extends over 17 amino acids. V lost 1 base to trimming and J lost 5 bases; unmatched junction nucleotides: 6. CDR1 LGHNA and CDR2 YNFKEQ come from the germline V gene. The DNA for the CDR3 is TGTGCCAGCAGCCAAGGGCTAGCGGGAGGGCCGAACAATGAGCAGTTCTTC. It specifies CASSQGLAGGPNNEQFF.